This T cell receptor (beta chain) was recorded in a study of OX40 agonist ivuxolimab in advanced cancers. Across the whole study: Patients were treated with ivuxolimab, an agonistic anti-OX40 (CD134) antibody. Study-wide results and limits: CD4+ and CD8+ T cells in blood underwent clonal expansion by week 6 at 0.1 to 3.0 mg/kg. With doses of 0.1-3.0 mg/kg, partial responders showed among the lowest clonal expansion.

Sequenced by immunoSEQ multiplex PCR; TCRdb stores in-frame clones only, minus some. The sample contains 85,000 to 90,000 clones, roughly 92% of which appear only once. Trimming shortened V by 6 bases and J by 5 bases, and 20 bases separated the two germline ends. Germline loops: CDR1 SGHNT, CDR2 YENEEA. CDR3 length equals 15 residues. A note on this clone: Antigen specificity is unknown.

This chain links TRBV11-3 with TRBJ2-7, with a tentative D call TRBD1 (6 bases). The specimen comprised CD4+ or CD8+ T cells sorted from blood, sampled in a trial of the OX40 agonist ivuxolimab. This TCR was sampled from an adult with an advanced solid tumor such as melanoma, head and neck, liver or kidney cancer. Here the CDR3 reads CASSPGAQESHEQYF. The CDR3 coding sequence is TGTGCCAGCAGTCCAGGGGCCCAGGAGAGCCACGAGCAGTACTTC.